This T cell receptor beta chain came from a study of control samples from healthy donors and cancer patients. Assay used: immunoSEQ multiplex PCR; TCRdb lists only in-frame clones, some missing. The data contain around 140,000 clones, approximately 93% of them singletons. The germline CDR1 and CDR2 sequences are SGHRS and YFSETQ. Trimming took 4 bases from V and 3 from J; bases not matched to a gene: 4. CDR3 length: 14 residues. V is TRBV5-1 and J is TRBJ2-7, with TRBD2 matching 10 bases. Sequences were obtained from blood. This clonotype was obtained from a man aged 18 to 29 in good health. Written as DNA, the CDR3 is TGCGCCAGCAGCCGTACTAGCGGGATCTACGAGCAGTACTTC. As protein: CASSRTSGIYEQYF.